One T cell receptor (beta chain) is described in this entry. The authors' processing: Reference gene primer amplification gave estimated nucleated cell counts. The repertoire was sequenced with immunoSEQ multiplex PCR; TCRdb's copy has only in-frame clones and lacks some. Clone size and the V and J calls come from that table; the DNA yielded D and trimming. The table has around 280,000 clones, roughly 86% seen once; the top ten hold around 2.1%. V lost 6 bases, J lost 3 bases, and 4 bases stayed unmatched. CDR1 and CDR2 from the germline V gene are MDHEN and SYDVKM. The CDR3 is 13 amino acids. These data belong to a study of blood T cell repertoires in COVID-19. About the study: The origin of the acute and convalescent COVID-19 samples was the United States, Italy and Spain.

Sequencing was performed on peripheral blood. The chain uses TRBV28 and TRBJ2-5; 7 positions agree with TRBD2. This TCR derives from a woman aged 25 to 39 who had recovered from COVID-19. The DNA for the CDR3 is TGTGCCAGCAGGGAGGCGGGAGAAGAGACCCAGTACTTC. This gives the protein CASREAGEETQYF. Full variable domain (remainder filled in from reference TRBV28 and TRBJ2-5): DVKVTQSSRYLVKRTGEKVFLECVQDMDHENMFWYRQDPGLGLRLIYFSYDVKMKEKGDIPEGYSVSREKKERFSLILESASTNQTSMYLCASREAGEETQYFGPGTRLLVL.